This T cell receptor beta chain was documented in a study of blood T cell repertoires in COVID-19. Study as a whole: In each case, the material was cDNA or gDNA derived from T cells, B-cell-depleted T cells, or PBMCs.

Per the germline V gene, CDR1 is SGHTA and CDR2 is FQGTGA. Trimming took off 4 bases at V and 7 bases at J, with 10 bases between the two ends. The CDR3 totals 12 residues. This clone was counted a few times. In the authors' workflow: Reference gene primer amplification in the assay estimated nucleated cell counts. The protocol was immunoSEQ multiplex PCR, while the TCRdb copy is restricted to in-frame clones and leaves out a portion. V, J and clone size are those of that table, while D and trimming were read from the DNA. The table includes 130,000 or so clones, 80% detected once. V is TRBV7-3 and J is TRBJ1-2; no definite D call. The origin of this receptor is a man aged 55 to 69 with active or convalescent COVID-19. Sequenced sample: peripheral blood. CDR3 sequence reads: CASSSPGSGYTF. For the CDR3, the DNA is TGTGCCAGCAGCTCACCGGGTTCTGGCTACACCTTC. Variable domain in full (rest from reference TRBV7-3 and TRBJ1-2): GAGVSQTPSNKVTEKGKYVELRCDPISGHTALYWYRQSLGQGPEFLIYFQGTGAADDSGLPNDRFFAVRPEGSVSTLKIQRTERGDSAVYLCASSSPGSGYTFGSGTRLTVV.